A single sample is the source of the 10 T cell receptor beta chains below, sequenced in a study of blood T cell repertoires in COVID-19. Repertoires were generated with immunoSEQ multiplex PCR, while TCRdb's copy carries only in-frame clones and drops some. The sample includes fewer than 500,000 clones, 88% seen only once; the top ten take 0.95% to 1%. Input material: PBMCs or T cells enriched from blood (not recorded which). Receptor source: a woman between 25 and 40 years old with acute COVID-19.

The genes are TRBV25-1 and TRBJ1-4, with TRBD1 matching over 7 bases. The CDR3 is 14 residues long. The V and J ends lost 5 bases and 8 bases, in that order; junction bases with no gene match: 8. Germline V gene data show CDR1 as MGHDK and CDR2 as SYGVNS. The CDR3 spells CASSLGQPSEKLFF. Here the CDR3 DNA reads TGTGCCAGCAGTTTGGGACAGCCATCGGAAAAACTGTTTTTT.

This sequence joins TRBV2 and TRBJ1-1, with TRBD1 matching over 7 bases. With V trimmed by 6 bases and J by 1 base, 2 bases remained unmatched. This CDR3 region has 13 residues. The V gene's germline CDR1 is SNHLY and CDR2 FYNNEI. CDR3: CASRGTENTEAFF. CDR3 DNA: TGTGCCAGCAGGGGGACAGAGAACACTGAAGCTTTCTTT.

The V and J genes are TRBV5-1 and TRBJ1-3; 7 bases line up with TRBD1. CDR1 and CDR2 (germline): SGHRS, YFSETQ. Trimming removed 4 bases from V and 0 bases from J; junction bases left unmatched: 10. The CDR3 is 17 residues long. CDR3 coding DNA: TGCGCCAGCAGCCCGGGGACAGCGCGAATCTCTGGAAACACCATATATTTT. This encodes CASSPGTARISGNTIYF.

The V call is TRBV2, the J call TRBJ1-5; tentatively, D is TRBD1 (5 bases). Germline V gene sequence: CDR1 SNHLY, CDR2 FYNNEI. Between the trimmed V and J ends, which lost 4 bases and 5 bases, there was a span of 15 bases. CDR3 length equals 15 residues. The CDR3 loop is CASSAAGRVYQPQHF. DNA of the CDR3: TGTGCCAGCAGTGCCGCAGGGAGGGTCTATCAGCCCCAGCATTTT.

Comment on this clone: Other DNA sequences in this sample translate to the same CDR3. V gene TRBV24-1 combines with J gene TRBJ2-7; 8 positions agree with TRBD2. Germline CDR1 is KGHDR and CDR2 is SFDVKD. Trimming removed 5 bases from V and 4 bases from J; junction bases left unmatched: 3. This CDR3 comprises 13 residues. In DNA, the CDR3 is TGTGCCACCAGTGTCAGCGGGGGTTACGAGCAGTACTTC. Amino acids: CATSVSGGYEQYF.

The sample holds a few counts of this clone. The rearrangement links TRBV5-1 to TRBJ1-1, with D tentatively TRBD1 (5 bases). Per the germline V gene, CDR1 is SGHRS and CDR2 is YFSETQ. The CDR3 is made up of 17 amino acids. V lost 4 bases to trimming and J lost 0 bases, with 19 bases between them. The CDR3 DNA reads as TGCGCCAGCAGCCCATATCTTGGAGGGGCCATGAACACTGAAGCTTTCTTT. Protein product: CASSPYLGGAMNTEAFF.

The gene calls are TRBV2 and TRBJ1-1; D may be TRBD1 (5 bases). The V end was cut by 2 bases, the J end by 3 bases, with 19 bases between. Looked up from germline, CDR1 is SNHLY and CDR2 is FYNNEI. CDR3 length: 17 amino acids. Written as DNA, the CDR3 is TGTGCCAGCAGTGAACTACGACAGACCTCTAGGGACACTGAAGCTTTCTTT. Protein product: CASSELRQTSRDTEAFF.

The V call is TRBV7-9, the J call TRBJ1-2; 12 bases are a match to TRBD1. The CDR3 totals 16 residues. The junction had 10 bases not matched to a gene; V was cut back by 5 bases and J by 6 bases. Germline V gene sequence: CDR1 SEHNR, CDR2 FQNEAQ (reference sequence). The CDR3: CASSQTPGQGADGYTF. DNA of the CDR3: TGTGCCAGCAGCCAAACACCGGGACAGGGGGCGGATGGCTACACCTTC.

V is TRBV10-2 and J is TRBJ2-7; 9 nucleotides align to TRBD1. V was clipped by 7 bases and J by 2 bases; unmatched bases: 6. This CDR3 has 14 amino acids. Germline CDR1 and CDR2: WSHSY and SAAADI. CDR3 protein: CASTPTGGPYEQYF. Here the CDR3 DNA reads TGCGCCAGCACCCCGACAGGGGGTCCCTACGAGCAGTACTTC.

This clone was observed a handful of times. This chain links TRBV2 with TRBJ2-7, with D possibly being TRBD2 (7 bases). In germline, CDR1 is SNHLY, CDR2 FYNNEI. CDR3 size: 15 residues. V was pared by 7 bases and J by 0 bases, with 16 bases between. DNA of the CDR3: TGTGCCAGCATTCGTCAAGGGGGGGGCTCCTACGAGCAGTACTTC. It yields the protein CASIRQGGGSYEQYF.